This T cell receptor (beta chain) came from a study of Ad26.COV2.S vaccination and SARS-CoV-2 variants. Overall study: Intramuscularly, Ad26.COV2.S was given either once or twice, 56 days apart. General study results and limits: Recipients of either vaccine or placebo displayed similar breadth of non-spike TCRs.

Stated treatment: about 20 received Ad26.COV2.S at low or high dose, single or two shots; about 5 received placebo; per-sample allocation not given. Sampling happened 63 days after the first vaccine or placebo injection. Cohort 1b enrolled adults aged 18-55 years in Boston. The table came from immunoSEQ multiplex PCR; TCRdb's copy has only in-frame clones and leaves some out. The data hold a few hundred thousand clones, with 87% observed a single time. With 2 bases clipped from V and 0 bases from J, the junction kept 4 bases outside the gene matches. CDR1 is MRHNA, CDR2 SNTAGT, per germline. The CDR3 contains 16 residues. Note on this clone: No antigen is known for it.

Sequencing used peripheral blood, obtained in a trial of Ad26.COV2.S vaccine versus placebo. The receptor was derived from a person aged 18-65 years who received the Ad26.COV2.S COVID-19 vaccine or a placebo. The J gene is TRBJ2-3, the V gene TRBV6-4; 8 nucleotides align to TRBD2. For the CDR3, the DNA is TGTGCCAGCAGTGACGAGGCGGGGGGAAGCACAGATACGCAGTATTTT. The encoded protein is CASSDEAGGSTDTQYF.